Shown below are 8 T cell receptor beta chains from a single sample sequenced in a study of control samples from healthy donors and cancer patients. Produced via immunoSEQ multiplex PCR; TCRdb's table is partial and in-frame only. This sample has about 22,000 clones, with about 80% found just once. The sample taken for sequencing was PBMCs. These receptors came from a man between 60 and 70 years old with head and neck cancer.

The genes are TRBV19 and TRBJ1-6; D not certain. Trimming pared 3 bases from V and 5 bases from J, leaving 8 bases between. The CDR3 runs 14 residues. Per the germline V gene, CDR1 is LNHDA and CDR2 is SQIVND (reference sequence). CDR3 in DNA: TGTGCCAGTAGTATTTCGGAGAATAATTCACCCCTCCACTTT. Translating it yields CASSISENNSPLHF.

The CDR3 sequence is CASSSSGLAGSSYNEQFF. The CDR3 DNA sequence: TGCGCCAGCAGCTCCTCGGGACTAGCGGGGAGCTCCTACAATGAGCAGTTCTTC. This chain connects TRBV5-1 to TRBJ2-1; 13 nucleotides agree with TRBD2. V trimming: 3 bases; J trimming: 0 bases; junction bases outside the gene matches: 6. This CDR3 comprises 18 residues. From germline, CDR1 is SGHRS and CDR2 YFSETQ.

Comment on this clone: Germline is not matched at one junction end, which may reflect a read error. The chain is built from TRBV7-7 and TRBJ2-5; 9 positions match TRBD2. This CDR3 has 16 amino acids. The germline V gene has CDR1 SSHAT and CDR2 FNYEAQ (reference sequence). CDR3 nucleotide sequence: TGTGCTAGCAGCTTAGGGGCGGGGGGGGCACAAGAGACCCAGTACTTC. Translating gives CASSLGAGGAQETQYF.

This clone was counted only a few times. The rearrangement uses TRBV19 and TRBJ2-1, with 7 bases aligning to TRBD1. The CDR3 contains 14 residues. J lost 6 bases, V lost 5 bases, and 7 bases had no gene match. Germline V gives CDR1 LNHDA, CDR2 SQIVND (reference sequence). The CDR3: CASSLRWDSNEQFF. CDR3 sequence (DNA): TGTGCCAGTAGTTTGCGTTGGGACAGCAATGAGCAGTTCTTC.

This rearrangement joins TRBV11-3 to TRBJ2-1; no firm D call. V lost 7 bases, J lost 1 base, and 11 bases lay in between. The germline V gene encodes CDR1 SGHNT and CDR2 YENEEA. The length of the CDR3 is 14 residues. The CDR3 region has the DNA TGTGCCAGCAATTCCGCTAGTTCCTACAATGAGCAGTTCTTC. Translating it yields CASNSASSYNEQFF.

This chain links TRBV7-2 with TRBJ2-5; no clear D. Trimming left V 2 bases short and J 4 bases short, with 11 bases between. Germline CDR1 is SGHTA and CDR2 is FQGNSA. The CDR3 sequence is 14 residues long. DNA of the CDR3: TGTGCCAGCAGCTTAAGTAGGGCTTCAGAGACCCAGTACTTC. It is translated as CASSLSRASETQYF.

This clone appeared once. The rearrangement links TRBV12-3 or TRBV12-4 to TRBJ2-7; D may be TRBD1 (7 bases). The CDR3 covers 13 residues. Trimming removed 6 bases from V and 3 bases from J, with 12 bases in between. The CDR3 DNA sequence: TGTGCCAGCAGGGGCGGGGACAGCTACGAGCAGTACTTC. This translates into CASRGGDSYEQYF.

V usage is TRBV6-5 and J usage is TRBJ2-7; no clear D gene. The ends were cut back, 6 bases at V and 1 base at J, with 10 bases in the middle. Germline loops: CDR1 MNHEY, CDR2 SVGAGI. CDR3 size: 13 residues. The CDR3 coding sequence is TGTGCCAGCAGAGACGCCAGGTCCTACGAGCAGTACTTC. Translated: CASRDARSYEQYF.